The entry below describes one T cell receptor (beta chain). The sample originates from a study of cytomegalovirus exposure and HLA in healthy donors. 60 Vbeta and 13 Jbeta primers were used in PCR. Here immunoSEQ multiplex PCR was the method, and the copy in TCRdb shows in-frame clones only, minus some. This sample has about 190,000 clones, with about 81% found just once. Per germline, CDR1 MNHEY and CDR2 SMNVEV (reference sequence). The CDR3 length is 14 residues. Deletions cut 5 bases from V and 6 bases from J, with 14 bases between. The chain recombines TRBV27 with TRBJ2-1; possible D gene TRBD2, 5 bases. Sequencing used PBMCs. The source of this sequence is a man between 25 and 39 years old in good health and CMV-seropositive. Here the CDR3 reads CASSRGTSPNEQFF. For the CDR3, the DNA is TGTGCCAGCAGTCGGGGAACCTCCCCCAATGAGCAGTTCTTC.